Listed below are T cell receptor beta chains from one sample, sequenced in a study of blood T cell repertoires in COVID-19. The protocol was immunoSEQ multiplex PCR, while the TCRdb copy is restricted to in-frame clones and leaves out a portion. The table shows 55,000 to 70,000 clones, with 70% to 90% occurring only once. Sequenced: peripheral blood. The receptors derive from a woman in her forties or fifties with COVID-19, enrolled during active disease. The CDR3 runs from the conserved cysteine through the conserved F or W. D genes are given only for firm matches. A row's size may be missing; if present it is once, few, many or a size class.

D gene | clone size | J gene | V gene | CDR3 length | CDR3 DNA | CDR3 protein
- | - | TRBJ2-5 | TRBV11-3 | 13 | TGTGCCAGCAGCTCCCCGTTCGGGGAGACCCAGTACTTC | CASSSPFGETQYF
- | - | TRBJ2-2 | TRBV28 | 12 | TGTGCCAGCAGGACAGACACCGGGGAGCTGTTTTTT | CASRTDTGELFF
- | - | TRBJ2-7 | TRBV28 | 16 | TGTGCCAGCAGTTTATGGTCGATTCGCAAGGGGTACGAGCAGTACTTC | CASSLWSIRKGYEQYF
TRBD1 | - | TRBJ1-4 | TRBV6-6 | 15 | TGTGCCAGCAGGATGCCGGACAGGGCTAATGAAAAACTGTTTTTT | CASRMPDRANEKLFF
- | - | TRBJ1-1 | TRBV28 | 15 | TGTGCCAGCATAGGGTGGCGACAGCTGAACACTGAAGCTTTCTTT | CASIGWRQLNTEAFF
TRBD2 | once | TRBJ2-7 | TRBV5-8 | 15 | TGTGCCAGCAGCTTGGTGGGAGGGAACGGGTACGAGCAGTACTTC | CASSLVGGNGYEQYF
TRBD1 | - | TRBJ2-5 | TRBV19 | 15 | TGTGCCAGTAGCGACCTTGGGACAGGTCAAGAGACCCAGTACTTC | CASSDLGTGQETQYF
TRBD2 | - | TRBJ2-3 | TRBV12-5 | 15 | TGTGCTAGTGGTTTTGGGAGGGGCGCTACAGATACGCAGTATTTT | CASGFGRGATDTQYF
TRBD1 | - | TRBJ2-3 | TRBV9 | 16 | TGTGCCAGCAGCGTAGATCCAGACAGGGTAACAGATACGCAGTATTTT | CASSVDPDRVTDTQYF
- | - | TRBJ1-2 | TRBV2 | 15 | TGTGCCAGCACGGCCTGGAGGGACGACAAAGGGGGCTACACCTTC | CASTAWRDDKGGYTF
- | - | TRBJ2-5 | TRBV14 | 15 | TGTGCCAGCAGCCAAGATGGCAGACTTCAAGAGACCCAGTACTTC | CASSQDGRLQETQYF